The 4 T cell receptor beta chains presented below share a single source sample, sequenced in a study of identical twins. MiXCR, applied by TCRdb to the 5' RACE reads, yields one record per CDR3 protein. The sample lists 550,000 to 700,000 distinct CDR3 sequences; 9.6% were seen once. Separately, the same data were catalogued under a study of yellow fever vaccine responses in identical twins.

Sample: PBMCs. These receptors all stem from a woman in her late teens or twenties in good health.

For the CDR3, the DNA is TGTGCCAGCAGAGAGCGTGGGGGGGACGCCGGGGAGCTGTTTTTT. This codes for CASRERGGDAGELFF. The J gene is TRBJ2-2, the V gene TRBV6-1; 7 positions match TRBD2. Germline loops: CDR1 MNHNS, CDR2 SASEGT. This CDR3 comprises 15 residues. V dropped 6 bases and J dropped 6; count of bases not matched to a gene: 10.

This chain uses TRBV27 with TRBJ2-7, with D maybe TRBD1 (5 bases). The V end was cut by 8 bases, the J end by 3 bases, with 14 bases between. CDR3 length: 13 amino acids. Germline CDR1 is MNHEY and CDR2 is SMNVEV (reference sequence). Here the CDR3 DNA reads TGTGCCAGCGGGGCCATACTCCTCTACGAGCAGTACTTC. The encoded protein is CASGAILLYEQYF.

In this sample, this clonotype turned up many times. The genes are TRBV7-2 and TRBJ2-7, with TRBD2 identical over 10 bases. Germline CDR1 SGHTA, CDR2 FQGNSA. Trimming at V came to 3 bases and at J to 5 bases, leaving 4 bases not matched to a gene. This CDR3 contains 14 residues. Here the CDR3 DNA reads TGTGCCAGCAGCTTTACTAGCGGGGACCACGAGCAGTACTTC. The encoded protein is CASSFTSGDHEQYF.

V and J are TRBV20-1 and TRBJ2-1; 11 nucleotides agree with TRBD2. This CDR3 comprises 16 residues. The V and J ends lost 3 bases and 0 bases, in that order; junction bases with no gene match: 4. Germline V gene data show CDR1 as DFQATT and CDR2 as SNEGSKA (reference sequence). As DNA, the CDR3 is TGCAGTGCTAGTGGGGGACTAGCGGCCTCCTACAATGAGCAGTTCTTC. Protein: CSASGGLAASYNEQFF.